These 21 T cell receptor beta chains were all obtained from the same sample, sequenced in a study of beta chain features in type 1 diabetes. Expressed TCRB transcripts got sequenced, as all isolated RNA was reverse transcribed. Libraries were prepared by immunoSEQ multiplex PCR; TCRdb keeps only in-frame clonotypes and omits some of them. The sample holds 120,000 to 150,000 clones, 40% to 60% seen once. Sequenced input: Tregs from blood. The receptors shown here come from a man aged 18 to 29 in good health.

V gene TRBV5-1 combines with J gene TRBJ2-1, with D hard to call. CDR3 length: 13 amino acids. V lost 7 bases, J lost 4 bases, and 12 bases lay in between. Germline lookup yields CDR1 SGHRS and CDR2 YFSETQ. This chain's CDR3 is CASGHDTYNEQFF. CDR3 sequence (DNA): TGCGCCAGCGGTCACGACACGTACAATGAGCAGTTCTTC.

The table lists this clone with a few counts. The genes are TRBV7-9 and TRBJ2-5; 7 bases are shared with TRBD2. This CDR3 contains 15 residues. V lost 5 bases to trimming and J lost 2 bases; unmatched junction nucleotides: 8. In germline, CDR1 is SEHNR, CDR2 FQNEAQ (reference sequence). DNA for the CDR3: TGTGCCAGCAGCACCCGGGGGGAACGGCAAGAGACCCAGTACTTC. Its protein is CASSTRGERQETQYF.

This clone has a handful of counts. J is TRBJ2-1 and V is TRBV5-4; 9 bases line up with TRBD2. The germline V gene encodes CDR1 SGHNT and CDR2 YYREEE (reference sequence). This CDR3 contains 18 residues. With V trimmed by 2 bases and J by 0 bases, 9 bases remained unmatched. CDR3 in amino acids: CASSFGLAGTTSYNEQFF. CDR3 coding DNA: TGTGCCAGCAGCTTTGGGCTAGCGGGGACTACCTCCTACAATGAGCAGTTCTTC.

The chain couples TRBV30 to TRBJ2-2; 7 nucleotides agree with TRBD1. The V gene's germline CDR1 is GTSNPN and CDR2 SVGIG (reference sequence). The CDR3 contains 14 residues. The V and J ends lost 6 bases and 1 base, in that order; junction bases with no gene match: 5. CDR3 coding DNA: TGTGCCTGCCGGGACAGCGTGAACACCGGGGAGCTGTTTTTT. Protein product: CACRDSVNTGELFF.

This chain uses TRBV6-6 with TRBJ1-3; D may be TRBD1 (6 bases). CDR1 is MNHNY, CDR2 SVGAGI, per germline (reference sequence). Trimming left V 2 bases short and J 4 bases short, with 12 bases between. The CDR3 has 15 residues. CDR3 nucleotide sequence: TGTGCCAGCAGTTACCAGGGGTTGTCGGGAAACACCATATATTTT. Translation gives CASSYQGLSGNTIYF.

The V gene is TRBV28, the J gene TRBJ2-3; the match to TRBD1 covers 7 bases. The CDR3 has 16 residues. V lost 5 bases to trimming and J lost 1 base; unmatched junction nucleotides: 9. Germline CDR1 MDHEN, CDR2 SYDVKM. The CDR3 DNA follows: TGTGCCAGCAGTCCTCGGACAGGCTGGGGCACAGATACGCAGTATTTT. Its protein product is CASSPRTGWGTDTQYF.

This chain connects TRBV7-9 to TRBJ2-1; TRBD2 aligns across 12 bases. Germline values: CDR1 SEHNR, CDR2 FQNEAQ (reference sequence). J was trimmed by 9 bases and V by 2 bases; bases with no gene match: 11. The CDR3 has 17 amino acids. In DNA form, the CDR3 reads TGTGCCAGCAGCTTATCCGGACGGCTAGCGGGGGGGGCTGAGCAGTTCTTC. This translates into CASSLSGRLAGGAEQFF. Drawing the rest from reference TRBV7-9 and TRBJ2-1, the complete variable domain is DTGVSQNPRHKITKRGQNVTFRCDPISEHNRLYWYRQTLGQGPEFLTYFQNEAQLEKSRLLSDRFSAERPKGSFSTLEIQRTEQGDSAMYLCASSLSGRLAGGAEQFFGPGTRLTVL.

In nucleotides, the CDR3 is TGTGCCAGCTCACCAGGAACGGAGGTTGGGGAGCTGTTTTTT. Translation: CASSPGTEVGELFF. The gene calls are TRBV18 and TRBJ2-2; TRBD2 is a possible D gene (5 bases). The V end lost 2 bases, the J end lost 8 bases, and 12 bases lay between the germline ends. This CDR3 spans 14 amino acids. Per germline, CDR1 KGHSH and CDR2 LQKENI.

V and J are TRBV18 and TRBJ1-1, with D perhaps TRBD1 (5 bases). Deletions cut 3 bases from V and 7 bases from J, with 18 bases between. The V gene's germline CDR1 is KGHSH and CDR2 LQKENI. CDR3 length equals 15 residues. The DNA for the CDR3 is TGTGCCAGCTCACCGCAAGGAGGGGATAGTTTTGAAGCTTTCTTT. It translates to CASSPQGGDSFEAFF. Drawing the rest from reference TRBV18 and TRBJ1-1, the complete variable domain is NAGVMQNPRHLVRRRGQEARLRCSPMKGHSHVYWYRQLPEEGLKFMVYLQKENIIDESGMPKERFSAEFPKEGPSILRIQQVVRGDSAAYFCASSPQGGDSFEAFFGQGTRLTVV.

The chain joins TRBV5-1 to TRBJ2-1; D is perhaps TRBD2 (6 bases). The germline CDR1 and CDR2 sequences are SGHRS and YFSETQ. The germline V and J ends were trimmed by 4 bases and 2 bases, with 10 bases remaining between them. The CDR3 runs 14 residues. CDR3 nucleotides: TGCGCCAGCAGCATACGGGGGACCTACAATGAGCAGTTCTTC. Translated: CASSIRGTYNEQFF.

This rearrangement joins TRBV9 to TRBJ1-2, with D uncertain. Trimming took off 6 bases at V and 8 bases at J, with 20 bases between the two ends. The CDR3 is made up of 14 amino acids. Germline CDR1 and CDR2: SGDLS and YYNGEE. The CDR3 loop reads CASTATRGHHGYTF. As DNA, the CDR3 is TGTGCCAGCACTGCTACCAGAGGGCATCACGGCTACACCTTC. Full variable domain (rest looked up from reference TRBV9 and TRBJ1-2): DSGVTQTPKHLITATGQRVTLRCSPRSGDLSVYWYQQSLDQGLQFLIQYYNGEERAKGNILERFSAQQFPDLHSELNLSSLELGDSALYFCASTATRGHHGYTFGSGTRLTVV.

This clone was recorded a few times. Different DNA sequences within this sample yield the same CDR3. This chain links TRBV5-1 with TRBJ1-1; TRBD1 matches 8 bases. The germline V gene has CDR1 SGHRS and CDR2 YFSETQ. The CDR3 contains 13 residues. Losses at the gene ends were 4 bases for V and 3 bases for J; bases not matched to a gene: 2. CDR3 amino acids: CASSLTGDTEAFF. As DNA, the CDR3 is TGCGCCAGCAGCCTGACAGGGGACACTGAAGCTTTCTTT.

The rearrangement joins TRBV7-9 to TRBJ2-2; 8 positions match TRBD1. The CDR3 extends over 16 amino acids. CDR1 and CDR2 (germline): SEHNR, FQNEAQ (reference sequence). The V and J ends lost 1 base and 5 bases, in that order; junction bases with no gene match: 6. CDR3 amino acids: CASSLVVRGPTGELFF. DNA for the CDR3: TGTGCCAGCAGCTTAGTCGTCAGGGGGCCAACCGGGGAGCTGTTTTTT.

This clone was found a few times. The genes are TRBV10-3 and TRBJ2-2, with 7 nucleotides matching TRBD1. Losses at the gene ends were 10 bases for V and 5 bases for J; bases not matched to a gene: 10. The CDR3 runs 14 residues. Per the germline V gene, CDR1 is ENHRY and CDR2 is SYGVKD. This chain's CDR3 is CATSGTVSTGELFF. The CDR3 DNA is TGTGCCACCTCCGGGACAGTCTCGACCGGGGAGCTGTTTTTT.

This rearrangement joins TRBV19 to TRBJ2-3; 7 bases are a match to TRBD1. Germline-derived CDR1 and CDR2 are LNHDA and SQIVND (reference sequence). CDR3 length equals 14 residues. V was clipped by 3 bases and J by 2 bases; unmatched bases: 2. CDR3 protein: CASSMGTDTDTQYF. The DNA of the CDR3 is TGTGCCAGTAGTATGGGGACAGACACAGATACGCAGTATTTT.

In its sample, this clone was seen a few times. The chain recombines TRBV7-3 with TRBJ2-3; 9 nucleotides line up with TRBD2. Germline CDR1 and CDR2: SGHTA and FQGTGA. CDR3 size: 17 residues. V lost 3 bases and J lost 2; bases outside the gene matches: 9. The CDR3: CASSLGGLAGNTDTQYF. CDR3 DNA sequence: TGTGCCAGCAGCTTGGGGGGGCTAGCGGGGAACACAGATACGCAGTATTTT.

The genes are TRBV28 and TRBJ1-2, with D perhaps TRBD1 (6 bases). The CDR3 is 15 residues long. Trimming took 3 bases from V and 5 from J, leaving 16 bases between them. The germline gives CDR1 MDHEN, CDR2 SYDVKM. The CDR3 DNA follows: TGTGCCAGCAGTTTGGTACAGGGCAACCGTTATGGCTACACCTTC. This sequence encodes CASSLVQGNRYGYTF.

This clone has a handful of counts. The CDR3: CAWSPRNTEAFF. DNA of the CDR3: TGTGCCTGGAGTCCCAGGAACACTGAAGCTTTCTTT. This sequence joins TRBV30 and TRBJ1-1, with unresolved D. V was shortened by 2 bases and J by 1 base, with 5 bases between the two germline ends. The CDR3 runs 12 residues. Germline CDR1 is GTSNPN and CDR2 is SVGIG (reference sequence).

J is TRBJ2-5 and V is TRBV7-9; TRBD1 agrees at 9 bases. The trim removed 1 base at V and 6 bases at J, leaving 6 bases unmatched. The CDR3 runs to 15 residues. CDR1 is SEHNR, CDR2 FQNEAQ, per germline (reference sequence). The CDR3 nucleotides read TGTGCCAGCAGCTTAGGGGACAGGGTTTGGCAGACCCAGTACTTC. As protein: CASSLGDRVWQTQYF.

In this sample, this clone turned up a few times. The V gene is TRBV19, the J gene TRBJ1-5; D may be TRBD1 (6 bases). Germline V gene sequence: CDR1 LNHDA, CDR2 SQIVND (reference sequence). There are 15 residues in the CDR3. Between the trimmed V and J ends, which lost 1 base and 5 bases, there was a span of 12 bases. The CDR3 loop reads CASSIGNRVDQPQHF. In DNA, the CDR3 is TGTGCCAGTAGTATAGGGAACAGGGTAGATCAGCCCCAGCATTTT.

The V call is TRBV15, the J call TRBJ1-3, with D possibly TRBD1 on 5 matching bases. The germline V gene encodes CDR1 LNHNV and CDR2 YYDKDF (reference sequence). Between the trimmed V and J ends, which lost 5 bases and 2 bases, there was a span of 16 bases. The CDR3 runs to 16 residues. CDR3 DNA sequence: TGTGCCACCAGCGCCCGCGGAGGGGTTCCTGGAAACACCATATATTTT. Amino acids: CATSARGGVPGNTIYF.